The rows below give T cell receptor beta chains drawn from one sample of a study of beta chain features in type 1 diabetes. The protocol was immunoSEQ multiplex PCR, while the TCRdb copy is restricted to in-frame clones and leaves out a portion. Among approximately 280,000 clones listed, roughly 15% were seen once. The sequenced sample was naive CD4+ T cells from blood. The receptors originated from a man aged 18 to 30 with type 1 diabetes. Both conserved end residues are part of each CDR3. D genes are given only for firm matches. Size values are once, few and many counts, or a class for expanded clones, and some rows have none.

D gene	clone size	J gene	V gene	CDR3 protein	CDR3 DNA
.	few	TRBJ1-4	TRBV21-1	CASSKEVPGGRGANEKLFF	TGTGCCAGCAGCAAAGAGGTGCCAGGGGGCCGAGGAGCCAATGAAAAACTGTTTTTT
.	.	TRBJ2-5	TRBV28	CASRQGQETQYF	TGTGCCAGCAGGCAGGGGCAAGAGACCCAGTACTTC
.	.	TRBJ1-1	TRBV7-9	CASSLSGRGNTEAFF	TGTGCCAGCAGCTTATCAGGGCGAGGGAACACTGAAGCTTTCTTT
.	.	TRBJ2-5	TRBV7-2	CASSSRGQETQYF	TGTGCCAGCAGCTCTCGTGGGCAGGAGACCCAGTACTTC
.	few	TRBJ2-5	TRBV11-2	CASSVDYLQETQYF	TGTGCCAGCAGCGTAGACTACCTCCAAGAGACCCAGTACTTC
.	.	TRBJ2-5	TRBV30	CAWSMGLQETQYF	TGTGCCTGGAGTATGGGCCTTCAAGAGACCCAGTACTTC
.	.	TRBJ1-1	TRBV23-1	CASSPTSGFEDTEAFF	TGCGCCAGCAGTCCCACGTCAGGGTTTGAGGACACTGAAGCTTTCTTT
TRBD2	.	TRBJ2-7	TRBV28	CASSLGRERSGEQYF	TGTGCCAGCAGTTTAGGGCGGGAGCGTTCGGGGGAGCAGTACTTC
.	.	TRBJ2-3	TRBV9	CASSVVASSDTQYF	TGTGCCAGCAGCGTAGTAGCGTCGAGCGATACGCAGTATTTT
TRBD2	few	TRBJ2-1	TRBV12-5	CASAIGLAGVKQFF	TGTGCTAGTGCTATTGGACTAGCGGGGGTCAAGCAGTTCTTC
TRBD1	.	TRBJ2-3	TRBV7-2	CASSLGQGTDTQYF	TGTGCCAGCAGCTTAGGACAGGGGACAGATACGCAGTATTTT
.	once	TRBJ2-7	TRBV6-5	CASGPITYEQYF	TGTGCCAGCGGGCCTATTACCTACGAGCAGTACTTC
.	few	TRBJ2-2	TRBV7-2	CASSTYTGELFF	TGTGCCAGCAGCACTTACACCGGGGAGCTGTTTTTT
.	.	TRBJ1-5	TRBV28	CASSSAGMGNQPQHF	TGTGCCAGCAGTTCGGCAGGGATGGGCAATCAGCCCCAGCATTTT
TRBD1	.	TRBJ1-5	TRBV9	CASSPRQGNQPQHF	TGTGCCAGCAGCCCCCGACAGGGGAATCAGCCCCAGCATTTT
.	few	TRBJ1-4	TRBV6-1	CASRLYREGFF	TGTGCCAGCAGACTGTACAGGGAGGGGTTTTTT
.	.	TRBJ1-1	TRBV9	CASSVEGQTNTEAFF	TGTGCCAGCAGCGTAGAGGGGCAGACGAACACTGAAGCTTTCTTT
.	few	TRBJ2-6	TRBV29-1	CSATGSSGANVLTF	TGCAGCGCAACAGGTTCCTCTGGGGCCAACGTCCTGACTTTC
.	.	TRBJ1-1	TRBV6-5	CASRDTRAFF	TGTGCCAGCCGGGACACTCGAGCTTTCTTT
.	.	TRBJ1-5	TRBV19	CASSIELGSRVQPQHF	TGTGCCAGTAGTATAGAGTTGGGATCGAGGGTACAGCCCCAGCATTTT
.	.	TRBJ1-2	TRBV5-1	CASSLAGEGYGYTF	TGCGCCAGCAGCTTGGCAGGGGAAGGCTATGGCTACACCTTC
TRBD1	few	TRBJ2-6	TRBV5-1	CASSPDRGDDVLTF	TGCGCCAGCAGCCCGGACAGGGGCGATGACGTCCTGACTTTC
.	.	TRBJ2-3	TRBV7-2	CASSLFVLGVPDTQYF	TGTGCCAGCAGCTTATTTGTGTTGGGAGTTCCAGATACGCAGTATTTT
.	few	TRBJ1-1	TRBV5-6	CASSSGWSEAFF	TGTGCCAGCAGCTCCGGCTGGAGTGAAGCTTTCTTT
TRBD2	.	TRBJ2-1	TRBV6-5	CASRRRAGGSYEQFF	TGTGCCAGCAGACGACGAGCGGGAGGTTCCTACGAGCAGTTCTTC
.	.	TRBJ2-1	TRBV5-5	CASSSRLAIDNEQFF	TGTGCCAGCAGCTCACGCTTAGCGATTGACAATGAGCAGTTCTTC
.	.	TRBJ2-3	TRBV11-2	CASSARVFPGDTQYF	TGTGCCAGCAGCGCCAGGGTTTTCCCCGGGGATACGCAGTATTTT
.	.	TRBJ2-2	TRBV7-8	CASRPRRDTGELFF	TGTGCCAGCCGCCCTAGGCGGGACACCGGGGAGCTGTTTTTT
TRBD2	few	TRBJ2-3	TRBV6-6	CASSRLAHTDTQYF	TGTGCCAGCAGCAGACTAGCACACACAGATACGCAGTATTTT
TRBD1	few	TRBJ1-4	TRBV29-1	CSVPGGASEKLFF	TGCAGCGTTCCAGGGGGCGCGTCTGAAAAACTGTTTTTT
TRBD1	few	TRBJ2-1	TRBV2	CASSAGQGSYNEQFF	TGTGCCAGCAGCGCTGGACAGGGTTCCTACAATGAGCAGTTCTTC
TRBD1	few	TRBJ2-7	TRBV28	CASSPWGQGALGEQYF	TGTGCCAGCAGTCCGTGGGGACAGGGAGCCCTCGGCGAGCAGTACTTC
.	few	TRBJ2-7	TRBV11-2	CASSAVRTAAYEQYF	TGTGCCAGCAGCGCAGTCAGGACAGCAGCCTACGAGCAGTACTTC
.	.	TRBJ1-3	TRBV7-2	CASSLSSGLGGNTIYF	TGTGCCAGCAGCTTATCTTCTGGGCTTGGAGGAAACACCATATATTTT
.	few	TRBJ1-2	TRBV9	CASSKDRPSNYGYTF	TGTGCCAGCAGCAAAGACAGGCCCTCTAACTATGGCTACACCTTC
.	.	TRBJ2-7	TRBV9	CASSGGGGYEQYF	TGTGCCAGCAGCGGAGGGGGTGGGTACGAGCAGTACTTC
TRBD2	few	TRBJ2-7	TRBV30	CAWSPGLAGAYEQYF	TGTGCCTGGAGCCCCGGCCTAGCGGGGGCCTACGAGCAGTACTTC
TRBD2	few	TRBJ2-7	TRBV7-2	CASSFREGEQYF	TGTGCCAGCAGCTTTCGGGAGGGCGAGCAGTACTTC
.	.	TRBJ1-2	TRBV11-2	CASSWRQNYGYTF	TGTGCCAGCAGTTGGAGACAGAACTATGGCTACACCTTC
.	few	TRBJ2-7	TRBV7-8	CASSSQGLGSYEQYF	TGTGCCAGCAGCTCACAGGGTCTAGGGTCCTACGAGCAGTACTTC
.	.	TRBJ2-5	TRBV7-2	CASSFQAGQETQYF	TGTGCCAGCAGCTTCCAAGCCGGCCAAGAGACCCAGTACTTC
TRBD2	few	TRBJ2-1	TRBV23-1	CASSQASQRAGGPNNEQFF	TGCGCCAGCAGTCAGGCCAGCCAACGGGCGGGAGGGCCCAACAATGAGCAGTTCTTC
.	few	TRBJ1-5	TRBV19	CASSMRRGLNQPQHF	TGTGCCAGTAGTATGCGCCGAGGACTAAATCAGCCCCAGCATTTT
TRBD2	few	TRBJ2-7	TRBV6-5	CASSPSIQTSPTNF	TGTGCCAGCAGTCCATCGATCCAGACTAGCCCTACAAACTTC
TRBD1	.	TRBJ2-5	TRBV5-4	CASSPAGTGGIVETQYF	TGTGCCAGCAGCCCCGCCGGGACAGGGGGCATTGTGGAGACCCAGTACTTC
.	.	TRBJ1-2	TRBV5-4	CASSFGQSHYGYTF	TGTGCCAGCAGCTTCGGACAGTCACACTATGGCTACACCTTC
.	few	TRBJ1-4	TRBV30	CAWSAGGWEKLFF	TGTGCCTGGAGTGCTGGGGGGTGGGAAAAACTGTTTTTT
TRBD1	.	TRBJ2-7	TRBV30	CACQGQGHYEQYF	TGTGCCTGTCAGGGACAGGGGCACTACGAGCAGTACTTC
.	.	TRBJ2-7	TRBV11-2	CASSSQGYEQYF	TGTGCCAGCAGCTCCCAGGGCTACGAGCAGTACTTC
TRBD2	few	TRBJ2-5	TRBV7-2	CASSLAVTSGRETQYF	TGTGCCAGCAGCTTAGCAGTGACTAGCGGGAGGGAGACCCAGTACTTC
TRBD1	.	TRBJ1-2	TRBV5-1	CASGTRDRTDGYTF	TGCGCCAGCGGCACCCGGGACAGGACAGATGGCTACACCTTC
.	.	TRBJ2-1	TRBV11-2	CASSLGSYNEQFF	TGTGCCAGCAGCTTGGGCAGTTACAATGAGCAGTTCTTC
.	.	TRBJ1-5	TRBV23-1	CASLQGTRRGQPQHF	TGCGCCAGCCTCCAAGGCACCCGAAGGGGGCAGCCCCAGCATTTT
.	.	TRBJ2-3	TRBV5-1	CASSHATGGSTDTQYF	TGCGCCAGCAGCCATGCTACCGGAGGCAGCACAGATACGCAGTATTTT
.	.	TRBJ1-5	TRBV27	CASSLLYGNQPQHF	TGTGCCAGCAGTTTGCTCTACGGCAATCAGCCCCAGCATTTT
TRBD1	few	TRBJ1-2	TRBV27	CASRDSGQGASGYTF	TGTGCCAGCAGGGACTCAGGACAGGGGGCCTCTGGCTACACCTTC
TRBD1	.	TRBJ2-7	TRBV19	CASSIRDSSYEQYF	TGTGCCAGTAGTATACGGGACAGCTCCTACGAGCAGTACTTC
.	few	TRBJ2-5	TRBV19	CATQDRRVRQTQYF	TGTGCCACTCAGGACAGAAGGGTGAGGCAGACCCAGTACTTC
.	few	TRBJ2-2	TRBV30	CAWSRPPGGELFF	TGTGCCTGGAGTCGTCCACCCGGGGGGGAGCTGTTTTTT